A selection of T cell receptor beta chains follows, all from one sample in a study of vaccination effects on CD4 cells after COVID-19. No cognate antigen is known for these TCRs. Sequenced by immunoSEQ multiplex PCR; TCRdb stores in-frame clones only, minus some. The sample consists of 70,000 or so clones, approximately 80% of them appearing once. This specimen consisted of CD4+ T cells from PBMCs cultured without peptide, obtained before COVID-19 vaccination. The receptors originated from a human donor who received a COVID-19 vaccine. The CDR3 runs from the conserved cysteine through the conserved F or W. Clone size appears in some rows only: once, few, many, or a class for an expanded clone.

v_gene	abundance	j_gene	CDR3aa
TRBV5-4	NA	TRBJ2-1	CASSLDTRSDEQFF
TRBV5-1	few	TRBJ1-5	CASSFDGSNQPQHF
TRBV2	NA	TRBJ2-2	CAREGQGRTGELFF
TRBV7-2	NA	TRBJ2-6	CASSLVPGANVLTF
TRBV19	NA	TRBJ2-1	CASSSTGTAYNEQFF
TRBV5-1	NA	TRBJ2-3	CASSGPVRDLADTQYF
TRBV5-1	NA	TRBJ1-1	CASSLDRGTEAFF
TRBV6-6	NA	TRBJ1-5	CASSTQGVSNQPQHF
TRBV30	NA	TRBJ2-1	CAWSAGQGGYNEQFF
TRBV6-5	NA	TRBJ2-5	CAGGRGETQYF
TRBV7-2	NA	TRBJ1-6	CASNTRQQSNSPLHF
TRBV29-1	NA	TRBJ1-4	CSVARTGYNEKLFF
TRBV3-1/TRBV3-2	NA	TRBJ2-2	CASSYIATGELFF
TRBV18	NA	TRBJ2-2	CASSRSGELFF
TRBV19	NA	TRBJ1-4	CASRHSGTGREKLFF
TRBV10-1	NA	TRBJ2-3	CASSERGSTDTQYF
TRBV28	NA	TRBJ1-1	CASSLLVRMNTEAFF
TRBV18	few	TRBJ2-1	CASSPTGQGYNEQFF
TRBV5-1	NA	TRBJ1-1	CASSTGRPGVTEAFF
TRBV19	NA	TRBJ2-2	CASRDQAFTGELFF
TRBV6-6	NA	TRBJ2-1	CASSYARDNEQFF
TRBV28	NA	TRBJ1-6	CATRGFLSSYNSPLHF
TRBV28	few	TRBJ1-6	CASSPDSYSPLHF
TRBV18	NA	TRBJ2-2	CASSLQETGTGELFF
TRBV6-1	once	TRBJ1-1	CASSELAAVGAFF
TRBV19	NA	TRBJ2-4	CASTSEKEAKNIQYF
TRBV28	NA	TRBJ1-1	CASSSPAGTESGAFF
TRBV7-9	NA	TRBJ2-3	CASSPSQAPDTQYF
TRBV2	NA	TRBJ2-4	CASSDPQGAYIQYF
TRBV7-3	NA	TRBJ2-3	CASSLGGRNLDTQYF
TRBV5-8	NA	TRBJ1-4	CASSWGQGLEEKLFF
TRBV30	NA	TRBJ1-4	CAWRGGGQNEKLFF
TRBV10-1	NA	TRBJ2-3	CASSESGTADVYF
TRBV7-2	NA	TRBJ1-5	CASSPRDGQPQHF
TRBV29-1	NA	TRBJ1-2	CSVRRPEGYTF
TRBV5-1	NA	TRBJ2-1	CASSLRVNSGGAYNEQFF
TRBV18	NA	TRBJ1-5	CASSSTTGQGVQPQHF
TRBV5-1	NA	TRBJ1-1	CASSSPAMSTEAFF
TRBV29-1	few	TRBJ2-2	CSVRQGISGELFF
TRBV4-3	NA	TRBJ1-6	CASSQKSDNSPLHF
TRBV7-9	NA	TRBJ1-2	CASSSRTGANYGYTF
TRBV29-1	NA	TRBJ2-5	CSPQLAFSTETQYF
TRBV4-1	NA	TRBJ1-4	CASSQEYRGGEKLFF
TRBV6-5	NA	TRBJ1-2	CASSYYARTGYTF
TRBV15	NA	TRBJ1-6	CATSRKGEYNSPLHF
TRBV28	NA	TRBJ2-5	CASSSPRVSHRGSRETQYF
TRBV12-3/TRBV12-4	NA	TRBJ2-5	CASSTTGLGTQYF
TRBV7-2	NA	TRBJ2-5	CASSLRRSAGVEETQYF